These 23 T cell receptor beta chains were sequenced from one sample in a study of T cells expressing NK-cell markers. TCRdb re-called the 5' RACE reads and shows each CDR3 protein once, DNA omitted. The sample yields some 390,000 distinct CDR3 sequences, of which the top ten take up roughly a tenth. Sequenced sample: blood T cells: a sorted CD56 or NKG2C T cell subset, CD4+ or CD8+ T cells, or bulk PBMC T cells (not recorded which). Every receptor here comes from a woman between 50 and 59 years old in good health.

The chain uses TRBV6-6 and TRBJ1-5; lacking DNA, the TRBD1 call made by TCRdb goes unchecked. The V gene's germline CDR1 is MNHNY and CDR2 SVGAGI (reference sequence). The CDR3 runs 18 residues. The chain's CDR3 is CASSYGQGRGQSNQPQHF.

The chain carries TRBV4-2 and TRBJ2-3; TCRdb calls TRBD1, which cannot be checked without DNA. CDR3 length equals 15 residues. CDR1 is LGHNA and CDR2 is YNFKEQ in the germline V gene. This chain's CDR3 is CASSAVTQGSDTQYF.

The chain uses TRBV7-9 and TRBJ2-2; TCRdb outputs TRBD2, but without DNA this stays unchecked. CDR3 length: 15 amino acids. Looked up from germline, CDR1 is SEHNR and CDR2 is FQNEAQ (reference sequence). CDR3 in amino acids: CATAPGASSAGELFF.

The V call is TRBV29-1, the J call TRBJ2-5. The CDR3 sequence is 14 residues long. The germline V gene encodes CDR1 SQVTM and CDR2 ANQGSEA. The CDR3: CSVGGRPPQETQYF.

The V gene is TRBV28, the J gene TRBJ2-1; the D call of TRBD2 rests on TCRdb alone, since no DNA is present to check it. CDR1 MDHEN and CDR2 SYDVKM come from the germline V gene. This CDR3 is built from 15 residues. The CDR3 here is CASRGVLRARNEQFF. Together with reference TRBV28 and TRBJ2-1, the CDR3 gives the full variable domain: DVKVTQSSRYLVKRTGEKVFLECVQDMDHENMFWYRQDPGLGLRLIYFSYDVKMKEKGDIPEGYSVSREKKERFSLILESASTNQTSMYLCASRGVLRARNEQFFGPGTRLTVL.

The rearrangement joins TRBV5-1 to TRBJ2-7; TCRdb's D gene call, TRBD2, goes unchecked for lack of DNA. The germline CDR1 and CDR2 sequences are SGHRS and YFSETQ. CDR3 length equals 13 residues. CDR3 region: CASSEGLTYEQYF. Drawing the rest from reference TRBV5-1 and TRBJ2-7, the complete variable domain is KAGVTQTPRYLIKTRGQQVTLSCSPISGHRSVSWYQQTPGQGLQFLFEYFSETQRNKGNFPGRFSGRQFSNSRSEMNVSTLELGDSALYLCASSEGLTYEQYFGPGTRLTVT.

This chain joins TRBV15 and TRBJ1-2. Germline V gives CDR1 LNHNV, CDR2 YYDKDF (reference sequence). The CDR3 loop spans 13 amino acids. CDR3 sequence: CATSRGSSYGYTF.

J is TRBJ2-3 and V is TRBV5-1. Germline CDR1 SGHRS, CDR2 YFSETQ. The CDR3 is 16 amino acids. CDR3 sequence reads: CASSPTLRGRADTQYF. Full variable domain (outside the CDR3, taken from reference TRBV5-1 and TRBJ2-3): KAGVTQTPRYLIKTRGQQVTLSCSPISGHRSVSWYQQTPGQGLQFLFEYFSETQRNKGNFPGRFSGRQFSNSRSEMNVSTLELGDSALYLCASSPTLRGRADTQYFGPGTRLTVL.

This rearrangement joins TRBV11-3 to TRBJ2-3; TCRdb proposes TRBD2, but this gene call is untestable without DNA. The CDR3 is made up of 15 amino acids. Germline lookup yields CDR1 SGHNT and CDR2 YENEEA. CDR3 loop: CASSRERGNTDTQYF.

The chain combines TRBV5-1 with TRBJ2-7; TCRdb names TRBD2, which stays unverified in the absence of DNA. This CDR3 is 14 amino acids long. Germline V CDR1 and CDR2: SGHRS, YFSETQ. The CDR3 reads CASSRLGLTNEQYF. The full variable domain, its missing parts supplied by reference TRBV5-1 and TRBJ2-7, is KAGVTQTPRYLIKTRGQQVTLSCSPISGHRSVSWYQQTPGQGLQFLFEYFSETQRNKGNFPGRFSGRQFSNSRSEMNVSTLELGDSALYLCASSRLGLTNEQYFGPGTRLTVT.

The J gene is TRBJ1-2, the V gene TRBV6-5. The CDR3 is made up of 12 amino acids. Germline-derived CDR1 and CDR2 are MNHEY and SVGAGI. CDR3 sequence reads: CATADVIYGYTF.

The chain recombines TRBV29-1 with TRBJ1-2; TCRdb's D call, TRBD1, is unchecked because there is no DNA. Germline loops: CDR1 SQVTM, CDR2 ANQGSEA. This CDR3 has 14 residues. CDR3 sequence: CSLTKGEGSYGYTF. The complete variable domain, with remaining parts taken from reference TRBV29-1 and TRBJ1-2, reads SAVISQKPSRDICQRGTSLTIQCQVDSQVTMMFWYRQQPGQSLTLIATANQGSEATYESGFVIDKFPISRPNLTFSTLTVSNMSPEDSSIYLCSLTKGEGSYGYTFGSGTRLTVV.

Here the CDR3 reads CSVQILNNEQFF. V gene TRBV20-1 combines with J gene TRBJ2-1. CDR3 length equals 12 residues. From germline, CDR1 is DFQATT and CDR2 SNEGSKA (reference sequence).

The rearrangement uses TRBV5-1 and TRBJ2-3; the D call from TCRdb, TRBD2, cannot be confirmed without DNA. The germline V gene encodes CDR1 SGHRS and CDR2 YFSETQ. This CDR3 has 13 amino acids. This CDR3 is CASRWRGTDTQYF.

The chain combines TRBV11-1 with TRBJ2-3; TCRdb lists TRBD2, though no DNA is available to test this call. Germline V gene sequence: CDR1 SGHAT, CDR2 FQDESV (reference sequence). The CDR3 length is 14 residues. The CDR3 sequence is CASSTSGPTDTQYF.

The chain recombines TRBV5-1 with TRBJ1-5; as DNA is missing, the TRBD1 call by TCRdb cannot be tested. This CDR3 contains 18 residues. The germline V gene encodes CDR1 SGHRS and CDR2 YFSETQ. The CDR3 loop reads CASSPGFKGGGQYQPQHF.

The chain combines TRBV27 with TRBJ2-1; TCRdb names TRBD2, which stays unverified in the absence of DNA. The length of the CDR3 is 15 residues. Germline-derived CDR1 and CDR2 are MNHEY and SMNVEV (reference sequence). This CDR3 reads CASTVTSGSNNEQFF.

The CDR3 reads CASSEVRIGLAGVNEQFF. J is TRBJ2-1 and V is TRBV2; with no DNA, the TCRdb D assignment of TRBD2 cannot be verified. The CDR3 has 18 amino acids. Germline assignment: CDR1 SNHLY and CDR2 FYNNEI.

V usage is TRBV3-1 and J usage is TRBJ1-2; TCRdb names TRBD1, which stays unverified in the absence of DNA. The germline V gene has CDR1 LGHDT and CDR2 YNNKEL (reference sequence). The CDR3 covers 14 residues. CDR3: CASSSWTDETGYTF.

The rearrangement joins TRBV7-9 to TRBJ2-7. Germline CDR1 reads SEHNR; CDR2 reads FQNEAQ (reference sequence). This CDR3 is built from 15 residues. CDR3 sequence reads: CASSLMGTYSYEQYF. Looking up the rest from reference TRBV7-9 and TRBJ2-7 gives the full variable domain: DTGVSQNPRHKITKRGQNVTFRCDPISEHNRLYWYRQTLGQGPEFLTYFQNEAQLEKSRLLSDRFSAERPKGSFSTLEIQRTEQGDSAMYLCASSLMGTYSYEQYFGPGTRLTVT.

The rearrangement uses TRBV6-5 and TRBJ2-1; lacking DNA, the TRBD2 call made by TCRdb goes unchecked. CDR3 length equals 14 residues. Germline V gives CDR1 MNHEY, CDR2 SVGAGI. CDR3 protein: CASSPSGNWDEQFF.

The V call is TRBV28, the J call TRBJ2-5. CDR3 size: 16 residues. The V gene's germline CDR1 is MDHEN and CDR2 SYDVKM. The CDR3 loop reads CASSFIGGRGRETQYF.

The V gene is TRBV20-1, the J gene TRBJ2-5; TCRdb returns TRBD1, unconfirmable since there is no DNA. Per germline, CDR1 DFQATT and CDR2 SNEGSKA (reference sequence). CDR3 size: 14 residues. The CDR3 region is CSWTGGIYGETQYF.